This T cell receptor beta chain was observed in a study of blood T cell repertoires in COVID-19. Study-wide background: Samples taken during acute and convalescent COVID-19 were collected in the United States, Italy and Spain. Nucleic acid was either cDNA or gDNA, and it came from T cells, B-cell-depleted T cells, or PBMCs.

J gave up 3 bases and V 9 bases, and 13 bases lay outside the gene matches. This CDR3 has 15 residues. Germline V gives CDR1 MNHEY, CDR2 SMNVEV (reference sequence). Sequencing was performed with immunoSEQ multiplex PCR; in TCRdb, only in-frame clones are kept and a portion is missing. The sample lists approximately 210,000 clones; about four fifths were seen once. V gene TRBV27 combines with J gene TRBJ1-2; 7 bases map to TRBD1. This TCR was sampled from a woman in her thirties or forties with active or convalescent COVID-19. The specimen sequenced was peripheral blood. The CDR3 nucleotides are TGTGCCAGTAGCTTCCGGGACAGCTTTCACTATGGCTACACCTTC. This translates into CASSFRDSFHYGYTF.